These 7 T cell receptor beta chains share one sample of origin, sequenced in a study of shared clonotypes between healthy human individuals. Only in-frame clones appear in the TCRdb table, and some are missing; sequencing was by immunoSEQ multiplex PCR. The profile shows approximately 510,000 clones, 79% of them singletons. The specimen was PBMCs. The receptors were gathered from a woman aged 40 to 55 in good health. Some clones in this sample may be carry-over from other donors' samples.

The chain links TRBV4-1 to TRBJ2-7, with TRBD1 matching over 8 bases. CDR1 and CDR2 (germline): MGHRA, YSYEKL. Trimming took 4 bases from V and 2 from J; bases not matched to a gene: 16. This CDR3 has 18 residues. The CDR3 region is CASSPPWTAGQVPYEQYF. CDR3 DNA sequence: TGCGCCAGCAGCCCCCCGTGGACCGCGGGACAGGTACCCTACGAGCAGTACTTC.

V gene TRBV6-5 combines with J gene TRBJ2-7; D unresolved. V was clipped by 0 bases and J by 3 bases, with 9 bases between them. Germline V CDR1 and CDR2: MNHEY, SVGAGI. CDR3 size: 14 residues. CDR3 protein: CASSYSAIYYEQYF. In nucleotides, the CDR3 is TGTGCCAGCAGTTACTCAGCGATCTACTACGAGCAGTACTTC.

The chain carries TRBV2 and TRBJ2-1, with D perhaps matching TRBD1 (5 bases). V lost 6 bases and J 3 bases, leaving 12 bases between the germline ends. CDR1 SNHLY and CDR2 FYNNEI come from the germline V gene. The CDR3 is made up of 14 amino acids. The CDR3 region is CASSGRAVYNEQFF. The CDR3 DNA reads TGTGCCAGCAGCGGCAGGGCAGTCTACAATGAGCAGTTCTTC.

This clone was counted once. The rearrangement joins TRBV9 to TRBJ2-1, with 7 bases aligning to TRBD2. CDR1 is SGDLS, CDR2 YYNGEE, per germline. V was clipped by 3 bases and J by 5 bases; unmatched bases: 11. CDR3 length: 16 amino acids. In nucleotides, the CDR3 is TGTGCCAGCAGCGCCACTAAACCTAGCGGACACAATGAGCAGTTCTTC. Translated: CASSATKPSGHNEQFF.

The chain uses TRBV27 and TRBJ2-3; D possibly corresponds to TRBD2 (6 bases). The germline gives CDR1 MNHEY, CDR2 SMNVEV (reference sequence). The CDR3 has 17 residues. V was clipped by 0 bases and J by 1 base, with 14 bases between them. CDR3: CASSLSALWRGTDTQYF. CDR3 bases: TGTGCCAGCAGTTTATCGGCCCTTTGGAGGGGCACAGATACGCAGTATTTT.

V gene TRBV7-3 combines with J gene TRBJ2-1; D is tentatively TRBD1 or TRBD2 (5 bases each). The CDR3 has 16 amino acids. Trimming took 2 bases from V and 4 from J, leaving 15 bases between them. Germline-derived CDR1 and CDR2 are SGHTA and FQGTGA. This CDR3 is CASSLAAGTHYNEQFF. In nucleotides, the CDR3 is TGTGCCAGCAGCTTAGCCGCCGGGACGCATTACAATGAGCAGTTCTTC.

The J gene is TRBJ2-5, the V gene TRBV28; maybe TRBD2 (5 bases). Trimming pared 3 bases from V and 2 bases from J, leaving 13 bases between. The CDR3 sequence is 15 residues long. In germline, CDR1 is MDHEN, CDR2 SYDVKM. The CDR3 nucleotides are TGTGCCAGCAGTTTTCGGGGAACTCCGCAAGAGACCCAGTACTTC. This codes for CASSFRGTPQETQYF. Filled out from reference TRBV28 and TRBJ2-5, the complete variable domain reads DVKVTQSSRYLVKRTGEKVFLECVQDMDHENMFWYRQDPGLGLRLIYFSYDVKMKEKGDIPEGYSVSREKKERFSLILESASTNQTSMYLCASSFRGTPQETQYFGPGTRLLVL.